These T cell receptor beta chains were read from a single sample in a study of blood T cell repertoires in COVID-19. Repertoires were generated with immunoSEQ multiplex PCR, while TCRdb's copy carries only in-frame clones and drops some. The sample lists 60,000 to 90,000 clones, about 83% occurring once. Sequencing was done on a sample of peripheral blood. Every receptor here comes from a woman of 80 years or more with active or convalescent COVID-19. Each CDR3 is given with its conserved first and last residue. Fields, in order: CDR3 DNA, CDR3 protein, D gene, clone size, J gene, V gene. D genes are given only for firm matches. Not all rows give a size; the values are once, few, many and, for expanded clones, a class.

CDR3nt: TGTGCCATCAGTGAACGTACGGGAGCCAGCTCCTACGAGCAGTACTTC
CDR3aa: CAISERTGASSYEQYF
d_gene: -
abundance: -
j_gene: TRBJ2-7
v_gene: TRBV10-3

CDR3nt: TGTGCCAGCAGTTCCGGGGATAGAGAAAAACTGTTTTTT
CDR3aa: CASSSGDREKLFF
d_gene: -
abundance: medium-sized
j_gene: TRBJ1-4
v_gene: TRBV12-3/TRBV12-4

CDR3nt: TGTGCCAGCAGCCCCCACAGGGGGCTCCTTTCTGCTGGGAATACGCAGTATTTT
CDR3aa: CASSPHRGLLSAGNTQYF
d_gene: TRBD1
abundance: -
j_gene: TRBJ2-3
v_gene: TRBV4-2

CDR3nt: TGTGCCAGCAGTTATAACAGGGGGTTCGCCGAGCAGTACTTC
CDR3aa: CASSYNRGFAEQYF
d_gene: TRBD1
abundance: -
j_gene: TRBJ2-7
v_gene: TRBV6-5

CDR3nt: TGTGCCAGCAGCTTAGGGGTTGAGCAGTTCTTC
CDR3aa: CASSLGVEQFF
d_gene: -
abundance: -
j_gene: TRBJ2-1
v_gene: TRBV5-4

CDR3nt: TGTGCCAGCTCCCACGGACTAGTTCCTGTAGATACGCAGTATTTT
CDR3aa: CASSHGLVPVDTQYF
d_gene: TRBD2
abundance: -
j_gene: TRBJ2-3
v_gene: TRBV18

CDR3nt: TGTGCCAGTAGTTCCCGGGACAGGGGAAGGAATTCACCCCTCCACTTT
CDR3aa: CASSSRDRGRNSPLHF
d_gene: TRBD1
abundance: few
j_gene: TRBJ1-6
v_gene: TRBV19

CDR3nt: TGTGCCAGCAGTTACCGTTACAGACTATATAATGAAAAACTGTTTTTT
CDR3aa: CASSYRYRLYNEKLFF
d_gene: -
abundance: -
j_gene: TRBJ1-4
v_gene: TRBV6-5

CDR3nt: TGTGCCAGCAGCCTTGGACAGACAAGCTCCTACGAGCAGTACTTC
CDR3aa: CASSLGQTSSYEQYF
d_gene: -
abundance: -
j_gene: TRBJ2-7
v_gene: TRBV9

CDR3nt: TGTGCCAGCAGCAGACAGGGGGCATACACCTTC
CDR3aa: CASSRQGAYTF
d_gene: TRBD1
abundance: -
j_gene: TRBJ1-2
v_gene: TRBV25-1

CDR3nt: TGTGCCAGCAGTTGGGACAGGTACTATGGCTACACCTTC
CDR3aa: CASSWDRYYGYTF
d_gene: TRBD1
abundance: few
j_gene: TRBJ1-2
v_gene: TRBV6-5

CDR3nt: TGCGCCAGCACCTGGGACTTTTCGAGCTCCTACGAGCAGTACTTC
CDR3aa: CASTWDFSSSYEQYF
d_gene: -
abundance: few
j_gene: TRBJ2-7
v_gene: TRBV5-1

CDR3nt: TGTGCCAGCAGACTAGGAGTTTTCTATTCACCCCTCCACTTT
CDR3aa: CASRLGVFYSPLHF
d_gene: -
abundance: few
j_gene: TRBJ1-6
v_gene: TRBV6-6

CDR3nt: TGTGCCAGCAGCCTCACCTTGGGGGGACTAGCCAAAAACATTCAGTACTTC
CDR3aa: CASSLTLGGLAKNIQYF
d_gene: -
abundance: -
j_gene: TRBJ2-4
v_gene: TRBV13

CDR3nt: TGTGCCAGCAGCCCGACAGGGGTAACTGAAGCTTTCTTT
CDR3aa: CASSPTGVTEAFF
d_gene: TRBD1
abundance: -
j_gene: TRBJ1-1
v_gene: TRBV3-1/TRBV3-2

CDR3nt: TGTGCCAGCACTTACCGGCGCGGGAGCCACACCGGGGAGCTGTTTTTT
CDR3aa: CASTYRRGSHTGELFF
d_gene: TRBD2
abundance: -
j_gene: TRBJ2-2
v_gene: TRBV6-2/TRBV6-3

CDR3nt: TGTGCCAGCAGCAAAATCGGGACAGTGGGTCAGCCCCAGCATTTT
CDR3aa: CASSKIGTVGQPQHF
d_gene: TRBD1
abundance: -
j_gene: TRBJ1-5
v_gene: TRBV6-1

CDR3nt: TGTGCCAGCAGGGTCCGGACAGGGGACACTGAAGCTTTCTTT
CDR3aa: CASRVRTGDTEAFF
d_gene: TRBD1
abundance: -
j_gene: TRBJ1-1
v_gene: TRBV2

CDR3nt: TGTGCCAGCAGTGAACGTGCTAGCGGGGCGGGGACCCAGTACTTC
CDR3aa: CASSERASGAGTQYF
d_gene: TRBD2
abundance: few
j_gene: TRBJ2-5
v_gene: TRBV2

CDR3nt: TGTGCCAGCAGTGAAGTCGGGGGAGGTGAAAAACTGTTTTTT
CDR3aa: CASSEVGGGEKLFF
d_gene: -
abundance: -
j_gene: TRBJ1-4
v_gene: TRBV2

CDR3nt: TGTGCCAGCAGCGTAGCCCCCGACAGGGGTTCACCCCTCCACTTT
CDR3aa: CASSVAPDRGSPLHF
d_gene: TRBD1
abundance: -
j_gene: TRBJ1-6
v_gene: TRBV9

CDR3nt: TGTGCCACCCTTCACCGCCTCGAAGGGGCTAGCGGGAGAGGGACCTACGAGCAGTACTTC
CDR3aa: CATLHRLEGASGRGTYEQYF
d_gene: TRBD2
abundance: -
j_gene: TRBJ2-7
v_gene: TRBV2

CDR3nt: TGTGCCAGCAGCTATTTGACAGGCACTGAAGCTTTCTTT
CDR3aa: CASSYLTGTEAFF
d_gene: -
abundance: -
j_gene: TRBJ1-1
v_gene: TRBV7-6

CDR3nt: TGCAGCGTAGCTTCCGGCTATGGCTACACCTTC
CDR3aa: CSVASGYGYTF
d_gene: -
abundance: -
j_gene: TRBJ1-2
v_gene: TRBV29-1

CDR3nt: TGTGCCAGCAGCTTGGCGGGGAATTATAATTCACCCCTCCACTTT
CDR3aa: CASSLAGNYNSPLHF
d_gene: -
abundance: -
j_gene: TRBJ1-6
v_gene: TRBV5-4

CDR3nt: TGTGCCAGCAGCTTATTGACAGGGCGGATGGGCTACACCTTC
CDR3aa: CASSLLTGRMGYTF
d_gene: TRBD1
abundance: -
j_gene: TRBJ1-2
v_gene: TRBV7-8

CDR3nt: TGTGCCACCTACACGGGCGGGGGGACGACAGATACGCAGTATTTT
CDR3aa: CATYTGGGTTDTQYF
d_gene: TRBD2
abundance: -
j_gene: TRBJ2-3
v_gene: TRBV6-5

CDR3nt: TGTGCCAGCAGCTACTATTATGGGACAGGGTCGAACACCGGGGAGCTGTTTTTT
CDR3aa: CASSYYYGTGSNTGELFF
d_gene: TRBD1
abundance: -
j_gene: TRBJ2-2
v_gene: TRBV7-9

CDR3nt: TGTGCCAGTAGTCTACTCGCAGCGAGGACTGAAGCTTTCTTT
CDR3aa: CASSLLAARTEAFF
d_gene: -
abundance: few
j_gene: TRBJ1-1
v_gene: TRBV19

CDR3nt: TGTGCCTGGGGTAGTGCGGGGGGCCCTAAGCATTTT
CDR3aa: CAWGSAGGPKHF
d_gene: -
abundance: once
j_gene: TRBJ1-5
v_gene: TRBV30

CDR3nt: TGTGCCAGCAGCTCCCTAGCGGGGGCTTCAACAGATACGCAGTATTTT
CDR3aa: CASSSLAGASTDTQYF
d_gene: TRBD2
abundance: -
j_gene: TRBJ2-3
v_gene: TRBV7-2

CDR3nt: TGTGCCAGCTCACCTGGTTCAGGGGGTTCAGAGACCCAGTACTTC
CDR3aa: CASSPGSGGSETQYF
d_gene: TRBD1
abundance: -
j_gene: TRBJ2-5
v_gene: TRBV18

CDR3nt: TGCGCCAGCAGCTTCATGACTAGCGGGGGGTCCTCTTCCTCCTACGAGCAGTACTTC
CDR3aa: CASSFMTSGGSSSSYEQYF
d_gene: TRBD2
abundance: -
j_gene: TRBJ2-7
v_gene: TRBV5-1

CDR3nt: TGTGCCAGTAGTGCAAGCCGGGGGAGTTGGTCCTACGAGCAGTACTTC
CDR3aa: CASSASRGSWSYEQYF
d_gene: -
abundance: -
j_gene: TRBJ2-7
v_gene: TRBV19

CDR3nt: TGTGCCAGCAGCGTGGATCGGGACAGCAATGAGCAGTTCTTC
CDR3aa: CASSVDRDSNEQFF
d_gene: TRBD1
abundance: once
j_gene: TRBJ2-1
v_gene: TRBV9

CDR3nt: TGTGCCAGCAGCTTTGACACAGGGACCGGGGAGCTGTTTTTT
CDR3aa: CASSFDTGTGELFF
d_gene: -
abundance: -
j_gene: TRBJ2-2
v_gene: TRBV5-6

CDR3nt: TGTGCCAGCTCACCCCAGGACAGATTTGAAGAGACCCAGTACTTC
CDR3aa: CASSPQDRFEETQYF
d_gene: -
abundance: -
j_gene: TRBJ2-5
v_gene: TRBV18

CDR3nt: TGTGCCAGCAGCTTAGTCGGGACATGGGAGCAGTACTTC
CDR3aa: CASSLVGTWEQYF
d_gene: -
abundance: -
j_gene: TRBJ2-7
v_gene: TRBV11-2

CDR3nt: TGTGCCAGCAGCCCGGGGACTCCGAAACCCGGGGAGCTGTTTTTT
CDR3aa: CASSPGTPKPGELFF
d_gene: -
abundance: -
j_gene: TRBJ2-2
v_gene: TRBV5-4

CDR3nt: TGTGCCAGCAGCCAGGCCGGGACAGGGGCCTACAATGAGCAGTTCTTC
CDR3aa: CASSQAGTGAYNEQFF
d_gene: TRBD1
abundance: -
j_gene: TRBJ2-1
v_gene: TRBV28

CDR3nt: TGTGCCACCAGTGATCCCCGCAGCGGGAGTGGCGAGCAGTACTTC
CDR3aa: CATSDPRSGSGEQYF
d_gene: TRBD2
abundance: -
j_gene: TRBJ2-7
v_gene: TRBV24-1

CDR3nt: TGTGCCACCAGTGACCCCCCTCGGGACTTAAGTTTTACTGTCGAGACCCAGTACTTC
CDR3aa: CATSDPPRDLSFTVETQYF
d_gene: -
abundance: -
j_gene: TRBJ2-5
v_gene: TRBV24-1

CDR3nt: TGTGCCAGCAGCTTCAAGGGACAGGGGGCGGGCGAGCAGTACTTC
CDR3aa: CASSFKGQGAGEQYF
d_gene: TRBD1
abundance: few
j_gene: TRBJ2-7
v_gene: TRBV7-2

CDR3nt: TGCGCCAGCAGCCAAATTTCGGGGGGCAATGAGCAGTTCTTC
CDR3aa: CASSQISGGNEQFF
d_gene: TRBD2
abundance: -
j_gene: TRBJ2-1
v_gene: TRBV4-1

CDR3nt: TGCAGTGCTATCGGGAACACTGAAGCTTTCTTT
CDR3aa: CSAIGNTEAFF
d_gene: -
abundance: -
j_gene: TRBJ1-1
v_gene: TRBV20-1

CDR3nt: TGTGCCAGCAGCAAAGGGCCAGGTATATGCAATCAGCCCCAGCATTTT
CDR3aa: CASSKGPGICNQPQHF
d_gene: -
abundance: -
j_gene: TRBJ1-5
v_gene: TRBV21-1

CDR3nt: TGTGCCAGCAGTGTACAGGGCCACGAGCAGTACTTC
CDR3aa: CASSVQGHEQYF
d_gene: -
abundance: -
j_gene: TRBJ2-7
v_gene: TRBV2

CDR3nt: TGTGCCAGCAGTTTTACTAGCGGGACCTACGAGCAGTACTTC
CDR3aa: CASSFTSGTYEQYF
d_gene: TRBD2
abundance: -
j_gene: TRBJ2-7
v_gene: TRBV28

CDR3nt: TGTGCCAGCAGCTCCACGCGGGGGACCCACACAGATACGCAGTATTTT
CDR3aa: CASSSTRGTHTDTQYF
d_gene: TRBD2
abundance: -
j_gene: TRBJ2-3
v_gene: TRBV7-6

CDR3nt: TGTGCCAGCAGTTACTACAGCCTAAATCAGCCCCAGCATTTT
CDR3aa: CASSYYSLNQPQHF
d_gene: -
abundance: -
j_gene: TRBJ1-5
v_gene: TRBV6-2/TRBV6-3

CDR3nt: TGTGCCAGCAGTCCCAGGGTTGGAGAGCAGTACTTC
CDR3aa: CASSPRVGEQYF
d_gene: -
abundance: -
j_gene: TRBJ2-7
v_gene: TRBV6-2/TRBV6-3

CDR3nt: TGTGCCAGCAGTTACTCGATGGAGACCAATCAGCCCCAGCATTTT
CDR3aa: CASSYSMETNQPQHF
d_gene: -
abundance: -
j_gene: TRBJ1-5
v_gene: TRBV6-6

CDR3nt: TGTGCCAGCAGCCAGTCGGGACAGGGGAGCACTGAAGCTTTCTTT
CDR3aa: CASSQSGQGSTEAFF
d_gene: TRBD1
abundance: -
j_gene: TRBJ1-1
v_gene: TRBV3-1/TRBV3-2

CDR3nt: TGTGCCAGCAGCTTGGGGACAGGAGATACGCAGTATTTT
CDR3aa: CASSLGTGDTQYF
d_gene: TRBD1
abundance: -
j_gene: TRBJ2-3
v_gene: TRBV7-9

CDR3nt: TGTGCCAGTAGTCACCCCTGGACAGGGAGGTACGAGCAGTACTTC
CDR3aa: CASSHPWTGRYEQYF
d_gene: TRBD1
abundance: few
j_gene: TRBJ2-7
v_gene: TRBV19

CDR3nt: TGTGCCAGCACCGAACGGTCGGGGGTGGGCAATCAGCCCCAGCATTTT
CDR3aa: CASTERSGVGNQPQHF
d_gene: -
abundance: -
j_gene: TRBJ1-5
v_gene: TRBV5-6

CDR3nt: TGCGCCAGCATGATGGCGGGAGGATCCGAGCAGTACTTC
CDR3aa: CASMMAGGSEQYF
d_gene: TRBD2
abundance: -
j_gene: TRBJ2-7
v_gene: TRBV10-2

CDR3nt: TGCGCCAGCAGCCCGACGGGACTCCGCACAGATACGCAGTATTTT
CDR3aa: CASSPTGLRTDTQYF
d_gene: -
abundance: -
j_gene: TRBJ2-3
v_gene: TRBV4-3